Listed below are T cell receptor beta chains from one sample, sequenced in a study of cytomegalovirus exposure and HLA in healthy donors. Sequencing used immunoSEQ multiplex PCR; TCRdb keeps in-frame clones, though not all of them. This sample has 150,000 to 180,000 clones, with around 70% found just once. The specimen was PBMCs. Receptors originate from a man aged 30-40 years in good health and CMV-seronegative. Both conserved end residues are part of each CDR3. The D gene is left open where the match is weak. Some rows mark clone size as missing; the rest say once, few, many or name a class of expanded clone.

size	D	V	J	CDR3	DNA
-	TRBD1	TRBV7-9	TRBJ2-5	CASSQWGQGETQYF	TGTGCCAGCAGCCAATGGGGACAGGGAGAGACCCAGTACTTC
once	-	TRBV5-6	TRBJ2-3	CASSLVDSGGTDTQYF	TGTGCCAGCAGCTTGGTGGATAGCGGCGGCACAGATACGCAGTATTTT
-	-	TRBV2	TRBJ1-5	CASKNQQGLLAGSNQPQHF	TGTGCCAGCAAAAACCAACAGGGTCTGCTAGCCGGTAGCAATCAGCCCCAGCATTTT
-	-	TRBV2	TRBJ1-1	CASTLGQNSKAFF	TGTGCCAGCACCCTTGGACAGAATTCGAAAGCTTTCTTT
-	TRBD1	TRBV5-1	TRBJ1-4	CASSLAGARGNEKLFF	TGCGCCAGCAGCTTGGCCGGGGCCAGGGGGAACGAAAAACTGTTTTTT
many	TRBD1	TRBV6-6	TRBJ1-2	CASSLGQGGGYTF	TGTGCCAGCAGCCTCGGACAGGGTGGTGGCTACACCTTC
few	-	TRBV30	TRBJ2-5	CAWTGLPGETQYF	TGTGCCTGGACTGGTCTCCCGGGGGAGACCCAGTACTTC